The count of the clone carrying this T cell receptor (beta chain) is one. Antigen specificity is unknown. These data originate in a study of shared clonotypes between healthy human individuals. Study-wide background: Aged 18 to 49, the donors were a couple of women and a few men. Each donor's CD4 naive and CD4 memory cells filled three plates apiece, CD8 naive two, and CD8 memory one. Study-wide results and limits: Against clonotypes common to all four donors, non-shared ones had lower generation probabilities. Donor clonotype sharing was expected to depend on sequencing depth.

CD45RO negativity and positive selection for CCR7 defined naive CD8 cells, a population that excluded terminally differentiated effector memory CD45RA+ cells. There are 16 residues in the CDR3. Per germline, CDR1 LGHNA and CDR2 YNFKEQ. The V gene lost 4 bases and the J gene lost 0 bases, with 13 bases spanning the gap. Measured with immunoSEQ multiplex PCR; TCRdb has only the in-frame clones, and not every one. There are approximately 590,000 clones in the sample; 95% occur only once, and roughly 0.1% lies in the top ten. Sequencing input: naive CD8+ T cells sorted from blood. The source is a woman aged 25 to 39 in good health. The chain has TRBV4-2 and TRBJ2-1, with a weak D call TRBD2 (5 bases). CDR3 protein: CASSRDSVLSYNEQFF. The CDR3 nucleotides are TGTGCCAGCAGCCGCGATAGCGTACTCTCCTACAATGAGCAGTTCTTC.